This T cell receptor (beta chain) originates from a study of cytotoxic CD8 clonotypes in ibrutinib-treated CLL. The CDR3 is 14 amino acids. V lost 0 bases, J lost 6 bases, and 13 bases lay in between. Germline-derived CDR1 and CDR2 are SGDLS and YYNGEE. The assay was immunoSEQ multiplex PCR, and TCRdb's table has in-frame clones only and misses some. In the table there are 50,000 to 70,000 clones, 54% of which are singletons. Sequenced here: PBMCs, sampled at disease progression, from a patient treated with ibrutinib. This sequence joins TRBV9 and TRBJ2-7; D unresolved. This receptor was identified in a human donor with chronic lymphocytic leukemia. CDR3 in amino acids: CASSVGGYGREQYF. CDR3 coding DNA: TGTGCCAGCAGCGTAGGAGGCTACGGACGCGAGCAGTACTTC.